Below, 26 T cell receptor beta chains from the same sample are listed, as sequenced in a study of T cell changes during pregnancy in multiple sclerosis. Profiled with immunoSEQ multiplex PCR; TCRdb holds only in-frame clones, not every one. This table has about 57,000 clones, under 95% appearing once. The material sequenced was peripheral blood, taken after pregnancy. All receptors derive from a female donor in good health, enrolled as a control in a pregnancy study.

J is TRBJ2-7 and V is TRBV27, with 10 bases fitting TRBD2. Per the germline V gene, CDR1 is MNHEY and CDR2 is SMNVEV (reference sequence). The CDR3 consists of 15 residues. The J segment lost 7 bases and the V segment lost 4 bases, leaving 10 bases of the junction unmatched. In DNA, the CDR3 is TGTGCCAGCAGTTCTCCGGCTAGCGGGAGATTAGAGCAGTACTTC. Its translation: CASSSPASGRLEQYF.

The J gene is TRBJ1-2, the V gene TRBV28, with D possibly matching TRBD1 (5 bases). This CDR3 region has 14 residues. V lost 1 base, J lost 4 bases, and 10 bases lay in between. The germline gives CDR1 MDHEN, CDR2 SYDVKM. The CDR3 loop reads CASSLSRGGYGYTF. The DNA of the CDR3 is TGTGCCAGCAGTTTATCAAGGGGCGGCTATGGCTACACCTTC.

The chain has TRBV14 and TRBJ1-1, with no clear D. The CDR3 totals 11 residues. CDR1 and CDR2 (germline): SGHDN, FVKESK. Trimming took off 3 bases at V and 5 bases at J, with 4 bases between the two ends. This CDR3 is CASSHRTEAFF. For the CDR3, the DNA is TGTGCCAGCAGCCATAGAACTGAAGCTTTCTTT.

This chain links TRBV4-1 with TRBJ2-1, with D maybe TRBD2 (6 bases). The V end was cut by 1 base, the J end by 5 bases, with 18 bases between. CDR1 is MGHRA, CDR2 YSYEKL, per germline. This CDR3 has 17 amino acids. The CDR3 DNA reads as TGCGCCAGCAGCCAAGTTGGGTGGCGGAGGGGCAACAATGAGCAGTTCTTC. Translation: CASSQVGWRRGNNEQFF.

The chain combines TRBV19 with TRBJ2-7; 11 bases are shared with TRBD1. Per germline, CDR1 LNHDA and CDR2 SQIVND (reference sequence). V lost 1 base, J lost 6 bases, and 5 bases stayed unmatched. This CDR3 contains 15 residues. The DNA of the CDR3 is TGTGCCAGTAGTATAGTTGGGACAGGGGGGAGCGAGCAGTACTTC. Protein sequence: CASSIVGTGGSEQYF.

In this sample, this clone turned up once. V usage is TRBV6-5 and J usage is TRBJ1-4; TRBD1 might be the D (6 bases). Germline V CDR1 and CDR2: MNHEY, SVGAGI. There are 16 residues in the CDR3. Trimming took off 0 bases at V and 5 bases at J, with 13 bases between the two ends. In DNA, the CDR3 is TGTGCCAGCAGTTACTCACGGGACATCCTAAATGAAAAACTGTTTTTT. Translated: CASSYSRDILNEKLFF.

CDR3 protein: CASSESGTGFTYGYTF. DNA for the CDR3: TGTGCCAGCAGTGAATCCGGGACAGGGTTTACCTATGGCTACACCTTC. The V call is TRBV25-1, the J call TRBJ1-2, with 9 bases that match TRBD1. V dropped 1 base and J dropped 4; count of bases not matched to a gene: 7. Germline V CDR1 and CDR2: MGHDK, SYGVNS. There are 16 residues in the CDR3.

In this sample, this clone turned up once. CDR3 residues: CASRPGQGDGYTF. The CDR3 coding sequence is TGTGCCAGCAGACCTGGACAGGGGGATGGCTACACCTTC. This chain joins TRBV28 and TRBJ1-2; TRBD1 agrees at 10 bases. CDR3 size: 13 residues. Germline V lookup: CDR1 MDHEN, CDR2 SYDVKM. J lost 6 bases, V lost 6 bases, and 4 bases had no gene match.

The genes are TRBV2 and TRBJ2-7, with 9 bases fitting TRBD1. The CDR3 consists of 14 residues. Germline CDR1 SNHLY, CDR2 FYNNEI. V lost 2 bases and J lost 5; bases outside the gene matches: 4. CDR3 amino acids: CASSERTGDHEQYF. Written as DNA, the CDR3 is TGTGCCAGCAGTGAACGGACAGGGGATCACGAGCAGTACTTC.

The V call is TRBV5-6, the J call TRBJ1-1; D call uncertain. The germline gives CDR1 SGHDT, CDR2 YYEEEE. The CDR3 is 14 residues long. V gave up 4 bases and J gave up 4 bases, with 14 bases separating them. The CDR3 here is CASSVLPRSTEAFF. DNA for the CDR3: TGTGCCAGCAGCGTCTTACCGAGGAGCACTGAAGCTTTCTTT.

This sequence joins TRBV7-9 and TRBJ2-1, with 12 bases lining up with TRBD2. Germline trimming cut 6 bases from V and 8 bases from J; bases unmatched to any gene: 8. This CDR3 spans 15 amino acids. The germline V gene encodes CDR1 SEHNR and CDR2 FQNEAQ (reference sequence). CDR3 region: CASRLAGGPEDEQFF. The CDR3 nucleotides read TGTGCCAGCAGACTAGCGGGAGGCCCCGAGGATGAGCAGTTCTTC.

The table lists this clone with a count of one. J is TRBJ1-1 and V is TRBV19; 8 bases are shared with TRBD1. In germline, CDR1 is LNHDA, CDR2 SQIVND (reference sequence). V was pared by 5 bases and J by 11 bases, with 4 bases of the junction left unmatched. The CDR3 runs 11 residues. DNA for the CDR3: TGTGCCAGTAGTGTGGACAGGGCGGCTTTCTTT. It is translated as CASSVDRAAFF.

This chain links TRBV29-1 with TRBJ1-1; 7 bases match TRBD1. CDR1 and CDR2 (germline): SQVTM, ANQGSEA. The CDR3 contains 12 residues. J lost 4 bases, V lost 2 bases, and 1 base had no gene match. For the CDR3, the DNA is TGCAGCGTTGAATCAGGGGGCACTGAAGCTTTCTTT. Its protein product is CSVESGGTEAFF. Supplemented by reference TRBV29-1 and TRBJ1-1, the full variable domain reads SAVISQKPSRDICQRGTSLTIQCQVDSQVTMMFWYRQQPGQSLTLIATANQGSEATYESGFVIDKFPISRPNLTFSTLTVSNMSPEDSSIYLCSVESGGTEAFFGQGTRLTVV.

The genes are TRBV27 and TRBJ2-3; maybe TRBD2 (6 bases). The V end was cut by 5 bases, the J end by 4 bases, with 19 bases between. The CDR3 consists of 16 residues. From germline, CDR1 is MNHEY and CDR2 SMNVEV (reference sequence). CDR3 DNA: TGTGCCAGCAGTCCTTCTATGAGCGGGTCCCCAGATACGCAGTATTTT. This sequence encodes CASSPSMSGSPDTQYF.

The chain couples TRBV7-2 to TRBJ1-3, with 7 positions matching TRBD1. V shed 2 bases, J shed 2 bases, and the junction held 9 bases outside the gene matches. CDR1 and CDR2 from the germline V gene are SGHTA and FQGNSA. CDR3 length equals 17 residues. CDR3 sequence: CASSLIARGQPGNTIYF. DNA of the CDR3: TGTGCCAGCAGCTTAATCGCGAGGGGGCAGCCTGGAAACACCATATATTTT.

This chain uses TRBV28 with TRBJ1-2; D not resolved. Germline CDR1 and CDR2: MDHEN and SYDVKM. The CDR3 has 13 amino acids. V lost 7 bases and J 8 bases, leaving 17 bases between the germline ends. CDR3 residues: CASNLSRGGGYTF. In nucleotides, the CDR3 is TGTGCCAGCAATCTAAGTCGTGGAGGGGGCTACACCTTC.

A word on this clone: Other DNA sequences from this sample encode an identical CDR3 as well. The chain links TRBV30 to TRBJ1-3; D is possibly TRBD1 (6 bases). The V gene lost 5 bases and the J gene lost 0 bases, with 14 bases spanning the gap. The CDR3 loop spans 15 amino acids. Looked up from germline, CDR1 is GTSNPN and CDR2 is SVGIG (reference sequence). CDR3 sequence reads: CAWSHRESSGNTIYF. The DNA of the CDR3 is TGTGCCTGGTCCCACAGGGAGAGCTCTGGAAACACCATATATTTT. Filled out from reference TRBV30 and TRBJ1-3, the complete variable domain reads SQTIHQWPATLVQPVGSPLSLECTVEGTSNPNLYWYRQAAGRGLQLLFYSVGIGQISSEVPQNLSASRPQDRQFILSSKKLLLSDSGFYLCAWSHRESSGNTIYFGEGSWLTVV.

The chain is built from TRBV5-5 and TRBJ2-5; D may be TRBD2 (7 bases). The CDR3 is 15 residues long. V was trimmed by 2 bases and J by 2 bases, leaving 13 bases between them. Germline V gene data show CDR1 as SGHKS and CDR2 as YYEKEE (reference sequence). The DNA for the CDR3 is TGTGCCAGCAGCTTCGGGGGGACATATCAAGAGACCCAGTACTTC. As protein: CASSFGGTYQETQYF.

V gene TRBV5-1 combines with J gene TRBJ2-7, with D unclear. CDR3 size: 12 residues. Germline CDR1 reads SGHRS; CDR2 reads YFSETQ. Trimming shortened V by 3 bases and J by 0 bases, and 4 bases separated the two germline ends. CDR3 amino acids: CASSSSSYEQYF. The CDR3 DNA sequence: TGCGCCAGCAGCTCGAGCTCCTACGAGCAGTACTTC.

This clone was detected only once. For the CDR3, the DNA is TGTGCCAGCAGCTTGGGGCGGGGGGGCCAGGGCGAGCAGTACTTC. Translated, it gives CASSLGRGGQGEQYF. V gene TRBV11-2 combines with J gene TRBJ2-7, with 9 bases lining up with TRBD2. The CDR3 is 15 amino acids. Germline CDR1 and CDR2: SGHAT and FQNNGV. V was pared by 3 bases and J by 6 bases, with 9 bases of the junction left unmatched. Full variable domain (remainder filled in from reference TRBV11-2 and TRBJ2-7): EAGVAQSPRYKIIEKRQSVAFWCNPISGHATLYWYQQILGQGPKLLIQFQNNGVVDDSQLPKDRFSAERLKGVDSTLKIQPAKLEDSAVYLCASSLGRGGQGEQYFGPGTRLTVT.

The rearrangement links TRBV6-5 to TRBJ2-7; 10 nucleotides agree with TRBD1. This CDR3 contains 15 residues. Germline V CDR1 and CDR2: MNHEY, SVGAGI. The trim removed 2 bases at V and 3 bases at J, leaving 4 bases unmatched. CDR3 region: CASSYRDRGSYEQYF. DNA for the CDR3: TGTGCCAGCAGTTACCGGGACAGGGGTAGCTACGAGCAGTACTTC.

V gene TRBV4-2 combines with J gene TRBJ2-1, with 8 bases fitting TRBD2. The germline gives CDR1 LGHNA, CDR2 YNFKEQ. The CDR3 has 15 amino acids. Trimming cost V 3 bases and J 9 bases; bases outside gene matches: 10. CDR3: CASSHEAGEEGEQFF. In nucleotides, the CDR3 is TGTGCCAGCAGCCATGAAGCGGGAGAGGAGGGTGAGCAGTTCTTC.

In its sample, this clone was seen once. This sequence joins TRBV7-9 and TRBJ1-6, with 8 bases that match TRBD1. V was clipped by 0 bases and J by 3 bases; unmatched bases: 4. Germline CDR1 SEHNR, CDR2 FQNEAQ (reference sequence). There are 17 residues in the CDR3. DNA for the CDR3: TGTGCCAGCAGCTTAGCGCGGGACAGGAACTATAATTCACCCCTCCACTTT. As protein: CASSLARDRNYNSPLHF.

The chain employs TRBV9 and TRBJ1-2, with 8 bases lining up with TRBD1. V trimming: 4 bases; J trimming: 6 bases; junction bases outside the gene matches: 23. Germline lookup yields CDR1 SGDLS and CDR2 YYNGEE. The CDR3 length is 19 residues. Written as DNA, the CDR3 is TGTGCCAGCAGCACATCGCTGGACAGGGTTGGAATGATAGGGGATGGCTACACCTTC. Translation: CASSTSLDRVGMIGDGYTF.

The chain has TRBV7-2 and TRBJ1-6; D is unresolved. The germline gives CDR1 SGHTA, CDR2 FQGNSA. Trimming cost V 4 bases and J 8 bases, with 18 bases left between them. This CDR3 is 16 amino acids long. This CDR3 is CASSWSGSVLDSPLHF. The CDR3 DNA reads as TGTGCCAGCAGCTGGTCCGGGAGTGTCTTGGATTCACCCCTCCACTTT.

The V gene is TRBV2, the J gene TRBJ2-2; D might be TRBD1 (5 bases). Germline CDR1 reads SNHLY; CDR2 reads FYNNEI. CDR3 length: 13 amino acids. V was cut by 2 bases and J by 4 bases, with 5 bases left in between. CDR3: CASSEQGTGELFF. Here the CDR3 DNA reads TGTGCCAGCAGTGAACAGGGCACCGGGGAGCTGTTTTTT.